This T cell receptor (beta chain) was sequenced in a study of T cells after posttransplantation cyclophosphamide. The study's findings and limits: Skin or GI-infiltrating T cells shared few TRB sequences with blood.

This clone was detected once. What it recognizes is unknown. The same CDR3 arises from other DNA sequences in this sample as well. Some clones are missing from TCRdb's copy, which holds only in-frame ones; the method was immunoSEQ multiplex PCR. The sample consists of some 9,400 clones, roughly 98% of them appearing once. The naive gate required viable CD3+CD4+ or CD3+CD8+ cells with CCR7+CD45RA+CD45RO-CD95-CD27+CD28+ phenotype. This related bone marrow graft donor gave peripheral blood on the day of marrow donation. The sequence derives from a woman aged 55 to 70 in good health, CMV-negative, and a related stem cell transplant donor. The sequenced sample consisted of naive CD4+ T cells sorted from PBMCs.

In DNA form, the CDR3 reads TGTGCCAGTAGTACCAACAGGGGGAACTCACCCCTCCACTTT. Its translation: CASSTNRGNSPLHF. This rearrangement joins TRBV19 to TRBJ1-6, with 8 bases fitting TRBD1. Per the germline V gene, CDR1 is LNHDA and CDR2 is SQIVND (reference sequence). The CDR3 sequence is 14 residues long. V was clipped by 4 bases and J by 10 bases; unmatched bases: 6.